What follows are 30 T cell receptor beta chains derived from one specimen sequenced in a study of cytomegalovirus exposure and HLA in healthy donors. Profiling relied on immunoSEQ multiplex PCR, and the TCRdb table lists in-frame clones only, not all of them. Of roughly 140,000 clones in the sample, around 84% were seen once. Sequenced material: PBMCs. These TCRs come from a man younger than 35 in good health and CMV-seropositive.

This chain links TRBV30 with TRBJ1-1; 11 nucleotides line up with TRBD1. This CDR3 is 13 amino acids long. Germline V gene lookup returns CDR1 GTSNPN and CDR2 SVGIG (reference sequence). V was pared by 1 base and J by 7 bases, with 2 bases of the junction left unmatched. CDR3 in DNA: TGTGCCTGGAGTGGGACAGGGGGCATTGAAGCTTTCTTT. Translated: CAWSGTGGIEAFF.

This rearrangement joins TRBV18 to TRBJ2-2; 14 nucleotides agree with TRBD2. This CDR3 is built from 20 residues. Germline V gene data show CDR1 as KGHSH and CDR2 as LQKENI. Trimming at V came to 5 bases and at J to 5 bases, leaving 16 bases not matched to a gene. In nucleotides, the CDR3 is TGTGCCAGCTCAACAAGGAGACTAGCGGGAGGGACTCGCTCGACCGGGGAGCTGTTTTTT. It encodes CASSTRRLAGGTRSTGELFF.

The chain uses TRBV9 and TRBJ1-4, with D maybe TRBD1 (6 bases). The germline V gene encodes CDR1 SGDLS and CDR2 YYNGEE. The ends were cut back, 0 bases at V and 8 bases at J, with 14 bases in the middle. The CDR3 contains 15 residues. CDR3 region: CASSVVGALGEKLFF. The CDR3 coding sequence is TGTGCCAGCAGCGTAGTGGGGGCGCTCGGGGAAAAACTGTTTTTT.

The rearrangement joins TRBV2 to TRBJ2-1; 7 bases map to TRBD2. CDR3 length equals 11 residues. Germline assignment: CDR1 SNHLY and CDR2 FYNNEI. Here the CDR3 reads CGAAGNNEQFF. CDR3 sequence (DNA): TGTGGGGCAGCGGGGAACAATGAGCAGTTCTTC.

The chain carries TRBV6-6 and TRBJ2-7; 9 nucleotides line up with TRBD1. CDR1 MNHNY and CDR2 SVGAGI come from the germline V gene (reference sequence). The V and J ends lost 8 bases and 2 bases, in that order; junction bases with no gene match: 1. This CDR3 has 12 residues. The CDR3 coding sequence is TGTGCCAGCGGACAGGGGCCCTACGAGCAGTACTTC. Translating gives CASGQGPYEQYF.

The chain carries TRBV18 and TRBJ2-3, with D possibly TRBD2 on 7 matching bases. Looked up from germline, CDR1 is KGHSH and CDR2 is LQKENI. The CDR3 extends over 19 amino acids. V was trimmed by 0 bases and J by 2 bases, leaving 21 bases between them. CDR3 protein: CASSPPTGLAGLNTDTQYF. As DNA, the CDR3 is TGTGCCAGCTCACCACCCACAGGGTTAGCGGGCTTAAACACAGATACGCAGTATTTT.

This clone occurred a few times. J is TRBJ1-4 and V is TRBV5-1; possible D gene TRBD1, 6 bases. V was trimmed by 6 bases and J by 5 bases, leaving 14 bases between them. Germline CDR1 reads SGHRS; CDR2 reads YFSETQ. The CDR3 covers 14 residues. As DNA, the CDR3 is TGCGCCAGCAAGGATACAGGGCTAAATGAAAAACTGTTTTTT. Residues: CASKDTGLNEKLFF.

This clone was picked up one time. J is TRBJ2-7 and V is TRBV30, with D unclear. Germline V gives CDR1 GTSNPN, CDR2 SVGIG (reference sequence). The CDR3 sequence is 12 residues long. V lost 7 bases, J lost 6 bases, and 16 bases lay in between. The CDR3 DNA follows: TGTGCCTCCTCTATCCTCGCTAGCGAGCAGTACTTC. Residues: CASSILASEQYF.

This chain links TRBV2 with TRBJ2-1; 10 nucleotides align to TRBD1. The CDR3 totals 15 residues. From germline, CDR1 is SNHLY and CDR2 FYNNEI. V was pared by 4 bases and J by 4 bases, with 4 bases of the junction left unmatched. Here the CDR3 DNA reads TGTGCCAGCAGTGCGGACAGGGGGGAGTACAATGAGCAGTTCTTC. It encodes CASSADRGEYNEQFF.

This clone was seen more than once but under ten times. The chain couples TRBV4-1 to TRBJ2-7; no firm D call. V was pared by 0 bases and J by 3 bases, with 9 bases between. Germline loops: CDR1 MGHRA, CDR2 YSYEKL. The CDR3 runs 14 residues. CDR3 in amino acids: CASSQEMYVYEQYF. CDR3 coding DNA: TGCGCCAGCAGCCAAGAAATGTATGTCTACGAGCAGTACTTC.

This rearrangement joins TRBV6-1 to TRBJ1-3, with D hard to call. CDR1 and CDR2 from the germline V gene are MNHNS and SASEGT. V was pared by 1 base and J by 5 bases, with 9 bases between. This CDR3 is 14 amino acids long. The CDR3 DNA reads TGTGCCAGCAGTGAAGACCCGAGAAGAAACACCATATATTTT. It yields the protein CASSEDPRRNTIYF.

This clone was seen a handful of times. This chain connects TRBV2 to TRBJ1-5; TRBD1 might be the D (6 bases). Trimming stripped 7 bases from V and 0 bases from J, with 16 bases between. CDR3 length equals 16 residues. The germline V gene has CDR1 SNHLY and CDR2 FYNNEI. This CDR3 is CASTRRQADSNQPQHF. CDR3 coding DNA: TGTGCCAGCACGAGGAGACAGGCCGATAGCAATCAGCCCCAGCATTTT.

V gene TRBV18 combines with J gene TRBJ1-4, with 9 bases matching TRBD1. J lost 5 bases, V lost 0 bases, and 10 bases had no gene match. There are 18 residues in the CDR3. CDR1 and CDR2 (germline): KGHSH, LQKENI. CDR3 in DNA: TGTGCCAGCTCACCACCGGGACAGGGCCCCGGCATCAATGAAAAACTGTTTTTT. Amino acids: CASSPPGQGPGINEKLFF.

The gene calls are TRBV14 and TRBJ2-3, with 7 bases matching TRBD2. The germline V gene has CDR1 SGHDN and CDR2 FVKESK. The V gene end was trimmed by 5 bases and the J gene end by 6 bases; junction bases not matched to a gene: 14. This CDR3 has 16 residues. CDR3 amino acids: CASSEASGPGADTQYF. Here the CDR3 DNA reads TGTGCCAGCAGCGAGGCTAGCGGTCCTGGGGCGGATACGCAGTATTTT.

The V call is TRBV5-1, the J call TRBJ1-1; D unresolved. This CDR3 spans 14 amino acids. In germline, CDR1 is SGHRS, CDR2 YFSETQ. V lost 4 bases, J lost 3 bases, and 13 bases lay in between. The CDR3 sequence is CASSPLGGDTEAFF. CDR3 in DNA: TGCGCCAGCAGCCCGCTAGGCGGGGACACTGAAGCTTTCTTT. Drawing the rest from reference TRBV5-1 and TRBJ1-1, the complete variable domain is KAGVTQTPRYLIKTRGQQVTLSCSPISGHRSVSWYQQTPGQGLQFLFEYFSETQRNKGNFPGRFSGRQFSNSRSEMNVSTLELGDSALYLCASSPLGGDTEAFFGQGTRLTVV.

V is TRBV18 and J is TRBJ2-5, with D hard to call. V was trimmed by 2 bases and J by 2 bases, leaving 9 bases between them. This CDR3 has 14 amino acids. CDR1 is KGHSH and CDR2 is LQKENI in the germline V gene. The CDR3 is CASSPAQRQETQYF. The CDR3 nucleotides read TGTGCCAGCTCACCAGCCCAGAGGCAAGAGACCCAGTACTTC.

This clone came up a few times. The gene calls are TRBV27 and TRBJ1-6; 9 bases map to TRBD1. This CDR3 is 16 amino acids long. Trimming took 5 bases from V and 10 from J; bases not matched to a gene: 12. Germline V gives CDR1 MNHEY, CDR2 SMNVEV (reference sequence). The CDR3 loop reads CASSPQGARVGSPLHF. In nucleotides, the CDR3 is TGTGCCAGCAGTCCACAGGGGGCGCGGGTCGGATCACCCCTCCACTTT.

V and J are TRBV18 and TRBJ2-3, with TRBD2 matching 8 bases. The V segment lost 6 bases and the J segment 3 bases; nucleotides outside the gene matches: 8. CDR3 size: 15 residues. The germline gives CDR1 KGHSH, CDR2 LQKENI. CDR3 amino acids: CASSQLAVGTDTQYF. CDR3 nucleotide sequence: TGTGCCAGCTCCCAACTAGCGGTGGGGACAGATACGCAGTATTTT.

This sequence joins TRBV6-4 and TRBJ2-2; possible D gene TRBD1, 6 bases. The germline CDR1 and CDR2 sequences are MRHNA and SNTAGT. The CDR3 is made up of 16 amino acids. Trimming pared 3 bases from V and 3 bases from J, leaving 14 bases between. Here the CDR3 reads CASSEGQILDTGELFF. In nucleotides, the CDR3 is TGTGCCAGCAGTGAGGGACAAATCTTAGACACCGGGGAGCTGTTTTTT.

The chain employs TRBV18 and TRBJ2-7, with 10 bases identical to TRBD1. CDR1 and CDR2 (germline): KGHSH, LQKENI. This CDR3 is 13 amino acids long. V shed 11 bases, J shed 5 bases, and the junction held 9 bases outside the gene matches. CDR3 amino acids: CAGSGQGPHEQYF. The CDR3 coding sequence is TGTGCCGGGTCGGGACAGGGGCCCCACGAGCAGTACTTC.

The chain is built from TRBV9 and TRBJ2-3; the D gene is possibly TRBD2 (5 bases). The V end was cut by 0 bases, the J end by 4 bases, with 15 bases between. The germline V gene encodes CDR1 SGDLS and CDR2 YYNGEE. CDR3 length: 16 amino acids. CDR3 coding DNA: TGTGCCAGCAGCGTAGGGGGAGTTGTGTCCTCAGATACGCAGTATTTT. Protein sequence: CASSVGGVVSSDTQYF.

V is TRBV7-7 and J is TRBJ2-2; possible D gene TRBD1, 5 bases. CDR1 and CDR2 (germline): SSHAT, FNYEAQ (reference sequence). The CDR3 is made up of 16 amino acids. V lost 1 base, J lost 2 bases, and 11 bases lay in between. The CDR3 reads CASSLVAGSNTGELFF. The CDR3 DNA sequence: TGTGCCAGCAGCTTAGTTGCAGGGTCCAACACCGGGGAGCTGTTTTTT. Using reference TRBV7-7 and TRBJ2-2 for the parts outside the CDR3, the full variable domain is GAGVSQSPRYKVTKRGQDVTLRCDPISSHATLYWYQQALGQGPEFLTYFNYEAQPDKSGLPSDRFSAERPEGSISTLTIQRTEQRDSAMYRCASSLVAGSNTGELFFGEGSRLTVL.

This chain uses TRBV5-6 with TRBJ1-4; weak D call: TRBD1 (6 bases). The CDR3 consists of 13 residues. The ends were cut back, 2 bases at V and 7 bases at J, with 9 bases in the middle. CDR1 is SGHDT, CDR2 YYEEEE, per germline. The CDR3 sequence: CASSLGGVEKLFF. CDR3 in DNA: TGTGCCAGCAGCTTAGGGGGGGTTGAAAAACTGTTTTTT.

This chain connects TRBV11-3 to TRBJ1-2; D is unresolved. CDR1 SGHNT and CDR2 YENEEA come from the germline V gene. This CDR3 is 15 amino acids long. V was trimmed by 3 bases and J by 5 bases, leaving 16 bases between them. This chain's CDR3 is CASSFRTGGGYGYTF. Written as DNA, the CDR3 is TGTGCCAGCAGCTTTCGGACGGGTGGAGGTTATGGCTACACCTTC.

This clone occurred a few times. The rearrangement links TRBV4-2 to TRBJ2-7; D is undetermined. Germline V CDR1 and CDR2: LGHNA, YNFKEQ. V was clipped by 0 bases and J by 7 bases, with 7 bases between them. The CDR3 consists of 12 residues. CDR3 DNA: TGTGCCAGCAGCCAAGATAATCGGGAGCAGTACTTC. Translated: CASSQDNREQYF.

The chain carries TRBV5-4 and TRBJ2-1; TRBD1 matches at 8 bases. With 3 bases clipped from V and 7 bases from J, the junction kept 9 bases outside the gene matches. Germline V gene sequence: CDR1 SGHNT, CDR2 YYREEE (reference sequence). The CDR3 has 15 residues. The CDR3 DNA reads as TGTGCCAGCAGCTCGTCGCGACAGGGGTGGAATGAGCAGTTCTTC. Amino acids: CASSSSRQGWNEQFF.

The chain joins TRBV11-2 to TRBJ2-1, with TRBD1 matching over 7 bases. There are 16 residues in the CDR3. V trimming: 5 bases; J trimming: 0 bases; junction bases outside the gene matches: 7. Germline values: CDR1 SGHAT, CDR2 FQNNGV. CDR3 sequence (DNA): TGTGCCAGCAGCATACAGGGGCGCAGCTCCTACAATGAGCAGTTCTTC. Amino acids: CASSIQGRSSYNEQFF.

In DNA, the CDR3 is TGTGCCAGCAGTTTTGGGGACAGGATGAACACTGAAGCTTTCTTT. Protein product: CASSFGDRMNTEAFF. The chain links TRBV6-5 to TRBJ1-1; 8 positions agree with TRBD1. The CDR3 spans 15 residues. Trimming took 4 bases from V and 0 from J; bases not matched to a gene: 4. CDR1 and CDR2 from the germline V gene are MNHEY and SVGAGI.

This clone came up once. V gene TRBV11-3 combines with J gene TRBJ2-3; D possibly corresponds to TRBD2 (6 bases). CDR1 and CDR2 from the germline V gene are SGHNT and YENEEA. The V gene lost 5 bases and the J gene lost 1 base, with 13 bases spanning the gap. This CDR3 spans 15 amino acids. Here the CDR3 reads CASSVGGGGTDTQYF. CDR3 DNA: TGTGCCAGCAGCGTCGGGGGAGGCGGCACAGATACGCAGTATTTT. Looking up the rest from reference TRBV11-3 and TRBJ2-3 gives the full variable domain: EAGVVQSPRYKIIEKKQPVAFWCNPISGHNTLYWYLQNLGQGPELLIRYENEEAVDDSQLPKDRFSAERLKGVDSTLKIQPAELGDSAVYLCASSVGGGGTDTQYFGPGTRLTVL.

The gene calls are TRBV9 and TRBJ1-2; 12 bases map to TRBD1. V lost 0 bases to trimming and J lost 4 bases; unmatched junction nucleotides: 4. This CDR3 is built from 16 residues. Germline values: CDR1 SGDLS, CDR2 YYNGEE. CDR3 sequence (DNA): TGTGCCAGCAGCGTAGAGGGGACAGGGGGCCCCTATGGCTACACCTTC. Protein product: CASSVEGTGGPYGYTF.